These 26 T cell receptor beta chains originate from one sample sequenced in a study of identical twins. TCRdb independently ran MiXCR on the 5' RACE reads; one entry per CDR3 protein. This sample carries 600,000 to 700,000 distinct CDR3 sequences, less than 25% of them seen once, and the ten largest clones take 4.3%. This sample was shared with a second study, whose subject was T cells expressing NK-cell markers.

The sample comprised PBMCs. Every receptor here comes from a woman aged 18 to 35 in good health.

V and J are TRBV27 and TRBJ2-7; possibly TRBD1 for D (5 bases). Deletions cut 4 bases from V and 0 bases from J, with 13 bases between. This CDR3 has 15 amino acids. CDR1 is MNHEY, CDR2 SMNVEV, per germline (reference sequence). The chain's CDR3 is CASSWGRPSSYEQYF. The DNA of the CDR3 is TGTGCCAGCAGTTGGGGCAGGCCCTCCTCCTACGAGCAGTACTTC.

This clonotype was detected only a few times. V gene TRBV2 combines with J gene TRBJ1-1, with unresolved D. This CDR3 is 12 amino acids long. Germline V gene sequence: CDR1 SNHLY, CDR2 FYNNEI. The V end lost 5 bases, the J end lost 5 bases, and 9 bases lay between the germline ends. CDR3 in DNA: TGTGCCAGCAGTCGGCGGGAAACTGAAGCTTTCTTT. Translating it yields CASSRRETEAFF.

This clonotype was observed many times. The chain uses TRBV6-4 and TRBJ2-1; the D gene is possibly TRBD1 (5 bases). The CDR3 sequence is 13 residues long. The V gene's germline CDR1 is MRHNA and CDR2 SNTAGT. The ends were cut back, 0 bases at V and 5 bases at J, with 5 bases in the middle. CDR3 in DNA: TGTGCCAGCAGTGACTCGGACAACAATGAGCAGTTCTTC. Protein product: CASSDSDNNEQFF.

The chain employs TRBV13 and TRBJ2-5; D possibly corresponds to TRBD1 (6 bases). Germline CDR1 reads PRHDT; CDR2 reads FYEKMQ (reference sequence). V gave up 3 bases and J gave up 6 bases, with 11 bases separating them. This CDR3 has 13 amino acids. The CDR3 DNA is TGTGCCAGCAGCTTGACAGGAAGGCAGACCCAGTACTTC. Protein product: CASSLTGRQTQYF.

The chain has TRBV5-1 and TRBJ2-1, with 7 bases fitting TRBD1. Germline CDR1 SGHRS, CDR2 YFSETQ. Unmatched junction bases numbered 19, after V lost 5 bases and J lost 5 bases. The CDR3 length is 18 residues. CDR3 sequence (DNA): TGCGCCAGCAGTGCTAGAACGGGGATGGGGACAGATAACAATGAGCAGTTCTTC. Its translation: CASSARTGMGTDNNEQFF.

The chain uses TRBV3-1 and TRBJ1-2; a possible D gene is TRBD1 (5 bases). Germline V CDR1 and CDR2: LGHDT, YNNKEL (reference sequence). Deletions cut 6 bases from V and 5 bases from J, with 13 bases between. This CDR3 has 13 amino acids. The CDR3 nucleotides read TGTGCCAGCAGTCCGAAGGGGCCTTATGGCTACACCTTC. This sequence encodes CASSPKGPYGYTF.

The table lists this clonotype with a few counts. The chain combines TRBV12-3 or TRBV12-4 with TRBJ2-5, with a weak D call TRBD2 (6 bases). CDR3 length equals 13 residues. V was clipped by 3 bases and J by 6 bases, with 11 bases between them. CDR3: CASSFGGYKTQYF. The CDR3 DNA is TGTGCCAGCAGTTTCGGAGGGTACAAGACCCAGTACTTC.

This clonotype was seen a handful of times. The V call is TRBV7-9, the J call TRBJ2-1; D uncertain. Germline V lookup: CDR1 SEHNR, CDR2 FQNEAQ (reference sequence). This CDR3 comprises 14 residues. V shed 3 bases and J shed 6 bases, with 12 bases lying between them. CDR3 sequence: CASSFEGFGNEQFF. Written as DNA, the CDR3 is TGTGCCAGCAGCTTCGAAGGGTTTGGCAATGAGCAGTTCTTC.

This chain joins TRBV7-2 and TRBJ2-7, with D unresolved. Trimming shortened V by 6 bases and J by 2 bases, and 5 bases separated the two germline ends. This CDR3 region has 11 residues. Germline V gene lookup returns CDR1 SGHTA and CDR2 FQGNSA. CDR3 sequence (DNA): TGTGCCAGCAGGATTGCCTACGAGCAGTACTTC. Amino acid sequence: CASRIAYEQYF. Drawing the rest from reference TRBV7-2 and TRBJ2-7, the complete variable domain is GAGVSQSPSNKVTEKGKDVELRCDPISGHTALYWYRQSLGQGLEFLIYFQGNSAPDKSGLPSDRFSAERTGGSVSTLTIQRTQQEDSAVYLCASRIAYEQYFGPGTRLTVT.

This chain joins TRBV7-9 and TRBJ1-1, with TRBD1 as a possible D gene (6 bases). This CDR3 has 14 residues. The germline CDR1 and CDR2 sequences are SEHNR and FQNEAQ (reference sequence). V dropped 7 bases and J dropped 0 bases, with 12 bases sitting between them. The CDR3 DNA follows: TGTGCCAGCAACCATGGACAGTTGAACACTGAAGCTTTCTTT. The encoded protein is CASNHGQLNTEAFF. Supplemented by reference TRBV7-9 and TRBJ1-1, the full variable domain reads DTGVSQNPRHKITKRGQNVTFRCDPISEHNRLYWYRQTLGQGPEFLTYFQNEAQLEKSRLLSDRFSAERPKGSFSTLEIQRTEQGDSAMYLCASNHGQLNTEAFFGQGTRLTVV.

The chain carries TRBV20-1 and TRBJ2-7, with 10 nucleotides matching TRBD1. Trimming took 4 bases from V and 6 from J; bases not matched to a gene: 15. The germline CDR1 and CDR2 sequences are DFQATT and SNEGSKA (reference sequence). The CDR3 sequence is 16 residues long. The CDR3 region has the DNA TGCAGTGCTATGACAGGGGGCGCTGTATTTATCGGCGAGCAGTACTTC. As protein: CSAMTGGAVFIGEQYF.

This clonotype came up a few times. J is TRBJ1-1 and V is TRBV5-1; D call uncertain. This CDR3 region has 15 residues. CDR1 is SGHRS, CDR2 YFSETQ, per germline. V dropped 3 bases and J dropped 2 bases, with 14 bases sitting between them. The CDR3 bases are TGCGCCAGCAGCTCCCGGGCAGACACTAACACTGAAGCTTTCTTT. This codes for CASSSRADTNTEAFF. Full variable domain (missing parts from reference TRBV5-1 and TRBJ1-1): KAGVTQTPRYLIKTRGQQVTLSCSPISGHRSVSWYQQTPGQGLQFLFEYFSETQRNKGNFPGRFSGRQFSNSRSEMNVSTLELGDSALYLCASSSRADTNTEAFFGQGTRLTVV.

This clonotype was seen a few times. The chain combines TRBV29-1 with TRBJ2-3, with a possible D match to TRBD2 (5 bases). V lost 6 bases and J lost 1, with 8 bases in between. Looked up from germline, CDR1 is SQVTM and CDR2 is ANQGSEA. The CDR3 extends over 12 amino acids. CDR3 amino acids: CSVAAGTDTQYF. The CDR3 DNA follows: TGCAGCGTGGCAGCGGGCACAGATACGCAGTATTTT.

This clonotype has just a few counts. V is TRBV4-3 and J is TRBJ2-2, with 8 bases matching TRBD1. This CDR3 is 16 amino acids long. V lost 1 base and J lost 5; bases outside the gene matches: 6. From germline, CDR1 is LGHNA and CDR2 YSLEER. The CDR3 sequence: CASSQVVRQGTGELFF. The CDR3 DNA follows: TGCGCCAGCAGCCAAGTAGTGAGACAGGGGACCGGGGAGCTGTTTTTT.

This clonotype turned up a few times. This chain connects TRBV24-1 to TRBJ2-1, with D perhaps TRBD2 (5 bases). Germline lookup yields CDR1 KGHDR and CDR2 SFDVKD. V lost 1 base and J 9 bases, leaving 12 bases between the germline ends. CDR3 length equals 14 residues. Here the CDR3 reads CATSDFPWRTEQFF. CDR3 nucleotides: TGTGCCACCAGTGATTTCCCTTGGAGGACTGAGCAGTTCTTC.

In its sample, this clonotype was seen a few times. The rearrangement joins TRBV10-3 to TRBJ1-2, with D unclear. V was clipped by 3 bases and J by 4 bases, with 9 bases between them. Per the germline V gene, CDR1 is ENHRY and CDR2 is SYGVKD. CDR3 length equals 13 residues. The CDR3 nucleotides read TGTGCCATCAGTGAAGGGTATTCCTATGGCTACACCTTC. It encodes CAISEGYSYGYTF.

This clonotype came up many times. The V call is TRBV5-1, the J call TRBJ2-7; D is ambiguous. CDR1 is SGHRS, CDR2 YFSETQ, per germline. The CDR3 extends over 14 amino acids. V dropped 0 bases and J dropped 0 bases, with 7 bases sitting between them. Here the CDR3 DNA reads TGCGCCAGCAGCTTGGGACTGCTCTCCTACGAGCAGTACTTC. It encodes CASSLGLLSYEQYF. Filled out from reference TRBV5-1 and TRBJ2-7, the complete variable domain reads KAGVTQTPRYLIKTRGQQVTLSCSPISGHRSVSWYQQTPGQGLQFLFEYFSETQRNKGNFPGRFSGRQFSNSRSEMNVSTLELGDSALYLCASSLGLLSYEQYFGPGTRLTVT.

This chain connects TRBV7-8 to TRBJ2-7; D remains ambiguous. Germline V gene sequence: CDR1 SGHVS, CDR2 FQNEAQ. Trimming shortened V by 7 bases and J by 5 bases, and 15 bases separated the two germline ends. The CDR3 has 13 residues. CDR3 sequence (DNA): TGTGCCAGCACCACCTTGCTAGGGAACGAGCAGTACTTC. As protein: CASTTLLGNEQYF.

This sequence joins TRBV12-3 or TRBV12-4 and TRBJ2-7; 11 nucleotides align to TRBD2. The trim removed 1 base at V and 3 bases at J, leaving 14 bases unmatched. The CDR3 is 19 amino acids. The CDR3 bases are TGTGCCAGCAGTTTAGAGTTCTGGTTGCTAGCGGGAGGTAACTACGAGCAGTACTTC. Translation: CASSLEFWLLAGGNYEQYF.

Comments on this clonotype: A clone one base away is much larger, so this may be a read error. The gene calls are TRBV9 and TRBJ1-2, with no clear D. The V and J ends lost 4 bases and 4 bases respectively, with 8 bases between them. The CDR3 loop spans 12 amino acids. In germline, CDR1 is SGDLS, CDR2 YYNGEE. The CDR3 here is CASSIAGYGYTF. The CDR3 coding sequence is TGTGCCAGCAGCATAGCGGGCTATGGCTACACCTTC.

The chain couples TRBV9 to TRBJ2-6, with 8 bases that match TRBD1. The CDR3 loop spans 18 amino acids. V dropped 2 bases and J dropped 2; count of bases not matched to a gene: 9. CDR1 and CDR2 from the germline V gene are SGDLS and YYNGEE. The CDR3 region has the DNA TGTGCCAGCAGCGTGAACCCAGGGGGCTTGGCTGGGGCCAACGTCCTGACTTTC. This sequence encodes CASSVNPGGLAGANVLTF.

V gene TRBV5-1 combines with J gene TRBJ1-1; no clear D. This CDR3 contains 15 residues. The V gene's germline CDR1 is SGHRS and CDR2 YFSETQ. Trimming left V 6 bases short and J 5 bases short, with 20 bases between. In nucleotides, the CDR3 is TGCGCCAGCAACACCGAGGGAGGCCTGGCGACTGAAGCTTTCTTT. This sequence encodes CASNTEGGLATEAFF.

This clonotype was seen only a few times. V usage is TRBV6-1 and J usage is TRBJ2-6; no definite D call. CDR1 is MNHNS, CDR2 SASEGT, per germline. With 7 bases removed from V and 1 base from J, the gap between germline ends came to 11 bases. The CDR3 sequence is 15 residues long. This CDR3 reads CASNIGRSGANVLTF. The CDR3, as DNA: TGTGCCAGCAATATAGGTCGGTCTGGGGCCAACGTCCTGACTTTC.

The J gene is TRBJ2-1, the V gene TRBV6-1, with TRBD2 matching over 10 bases. Trimming at V came to 6 bases and at J to 6 bases, leaving 5 bases not matched to a gene. The CDR3 has 14 residues. The germline V gene encodes CDR1 MNHNS and CDR2 SASEGT. The CDR3 protein is CASRRGLAPNEQFF. CDR3 nucleotides: TGTGCCAGCAGGCGGGGACTAGCGCCCAATGAGCAGTTCTTC.

This rearrangement joins TRBV20-1 to TRBJ1-3; TRBD1 matches at 8 bases. The CDR3 sequence is 19 residues long. Germline trimming cut 3 bases from V and 3 bases from J; bases unmatched to any gene: 19. CDR1 and CDR2 from the germline V gene are DFQATT and SNEGSKA (reference sequence). The CDR3, as DNA: TGCAGTGCTAGGGTCGACAGGGGCACCGTGGGGCTCTTTGGAAACACCATATATTTT. Protein product: CSARVDRGTVGLFGNTIYF.

This clonotype has only a few counts. The chain links TRBV20-1 to TRBJ2-2; D possibly corresponds to TRBD1 (6 bases). This CDR3 has 13 residues. CDR1 DFQATT and CDR2 SNEGSKA come from the germline V gene (reference sequence). The V end was cut by 0 bases, the J end by 7 bases, with 9 bases between. The CDR3 DNA is TGCAGTGCTAGAGATCCAGGGGTCGGGGAGCTGTTTTTT. Its translation: CSARDPGVGELFF.